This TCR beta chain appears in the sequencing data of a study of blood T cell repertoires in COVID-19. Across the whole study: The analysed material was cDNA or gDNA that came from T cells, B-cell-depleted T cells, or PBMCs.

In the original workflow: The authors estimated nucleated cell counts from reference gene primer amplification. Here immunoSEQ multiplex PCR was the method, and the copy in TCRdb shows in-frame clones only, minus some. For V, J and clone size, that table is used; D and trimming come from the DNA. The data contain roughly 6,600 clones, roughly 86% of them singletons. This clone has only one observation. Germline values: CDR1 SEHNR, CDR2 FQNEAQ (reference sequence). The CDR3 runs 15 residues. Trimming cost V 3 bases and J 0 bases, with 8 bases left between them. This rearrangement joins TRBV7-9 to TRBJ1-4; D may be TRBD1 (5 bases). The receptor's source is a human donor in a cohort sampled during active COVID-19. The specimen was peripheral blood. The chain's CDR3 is CASSLEGATNEKLFF. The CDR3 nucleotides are TGTGCCAGCAGCTTGGAAGGGGCAACTAATGAAAAACTGTTTTTT.